These T cell receptor beta chains were read from a single sample in a study of T-cell memory formation after mild COVID-19. Each CDR3 protein gets one entry after TCRdb re-called the 5' RACE reads with MiXCR. This table has 340,000 or so distinct CDR3 sequences, 10% to 15% appearing once. Sequencing was carried out using PBMCs or a T cell subset sorted from them (not recorded which). The receptors originated from a man aged 18 to 35 who had mild COVID-19 (a few samples of this study predate the infection). Cell type and time point are not known. Both conserved end residues are part of each CDR3. Each record gives: J gene, CDR3 length, D gene, V gene, clone size, CDR3 protein, CDR3 DNA. The D gene is left open where the match is weak. The size of a clone is reported for some rows only, either as once, few or many, or as a class for expanded clones.

>TRBJ1-1|15|TRBD1|TRBV7-2|few
CASSPIWTGGTEAFF
TGTGCCAGCAGCCCAATTTGGACAGGGGGCACTGAAGCTTTCTTT
>TRBJ1-2|15|TRBD1|TRBV4-1|NA
CASSQDPGQVLGYTF
TGCGCCAGCAGCCAAGATCCGGGACAGGTTCTTGGCTACACCTTC
>TRBJ2-5|15|NA|TRBV30|NA
CAWDTSGAHSETQYF
TGTGCCTGGGATACCTCAGGGGCGCATTCGGAGACCCAGTACTTC
>TRBJ2-5|14|TRBD1|TRBV11-2|many
CASSLGTVQETQYF
TGTGCCAGCAGCCTCGGGACAGTCCAAGAGACCCAGTACTTC
>TRBJ1-1|14|NA|TRBV6-5|few
CASSYKGGNTEAFF
TGTGCCAGCAGTTACAAAGGTGGGAACACTGAAGCTTTCTTT
>TRBJ2-1|14|TRBD1|TRBV2|NA
CASVGTGIYNEQFF
TGTGCCAGCGTCGGGACAGGGATTTACAATGAGCAGTTCTTC
>TRBJ2-7|12|NA|TRBV12-3/TRBV12-4|NA
CASSSDNYEQYF
TGTGCCAGCAGTTCCGACAACTACGAGCAGTACTTC
>TRBJ2-5|17|TRBD2|TRBV7-9|few
CASSFLRLAGGEETQYF
TGTGCCAGCAGCTTCCTTCGACTAGCGGGGGGGGAAGAGACCCAGTACTTC
>TRBJ1-1|12|NA|TRBV7-9|NA
CASSSHEEGAFF
TGTGCCAGCAGCTCCCATGAGGAGGGAGCTTTCTTT
>TRBJ1-4|17|TRBD1|TRBV4-2|few
CASSQESRQGAGEKLFF
TGTGCCAGCAGCCAAGAAAGTCGGCAGGGGGCAGGGGAAAAACTGTTTTTT
>TRBJ2-7|14|TRBD1|TRBV19|few
CASPGGQIPYEQYF
TGTGCCAGCCCAGGGGGCCAGATACCCTACGAGCAGTACTTC
>TRBJ2-2|16|TRBD2|TRBV20-1|few
CSARLAGGPDTGELFF
TGCAGTGCTAGATTAGCGGGGGGGCCCGACACCGGGGAGCTGTTTTTT
>TRBJ2-3|16|TRBD2|TRBV7-3|NA
CASSSSSGVAGDTQYF
TGTGCCAGCAGCTCATCTAGCGGGGTGGCCGGAGATACGCAGTATTTT
>TRBJ1-1|15|TRBD1|TRBV4-3|few
CASSRVDRANTEAFF
TGCGCCAGCAGCCGAGTCGACAGGGCGAACACTGAAGCTTTCTTT
>TRBJ2-1|14|NA|TRBV30|NA
CAWSWGGGPNEQFF
TGTGCCTGGAGTTGGGGGGGGGGCCCCAATGAGCAGTTCTTC
>TRBJ1-3|15|NA|TRBV7-9|few
CASSLAPTGGNTIYF
TGTGCCAGCAGCTTAGCCCCCACAGGTGGAAACACCATATATTTT
>TRBJ2-3|16|NA|TRBV7-8|few
CASSQVRVRDTDTQYF
TGTGCCAGCAGCCAGGTACGGGTCCGCGACACAGATACGCAGTATTTT
>TRBJ1-1|15|TRBD1|TRBV7-3|few
CASSLDTGQGTEAFF
TGTGCCAGCAGCTTAGACACGGGACAGGGCACTGAAGCTTTCTTT
>TRBJ2-2|16|TRBD1|TRBV7-9|few
CASSSAGTANTGELFF
TGTGCCAGCAGCTCGGCCGGGACAGCGAACACCGGGGAGCTGTTTTTT
>TRBJ2-5|14|TRBD1|TRBV6-2/TRBV6-3|NA
CASSTRDREETQYF
TGTGCCAGCAGCACCCGGGACAGAGAAGAGACCCAGTACTTC
>TRBJ2-1|17|TRBD2|TRBV7-2|many
CASSPTGGGPLGNEQFF
TGTGCCAGCAGCCCAACTGGCGGGGGGCCCCTGGGGAATGAGCAGTTCTTC
>TRBJ2-2|12|NA|TRBV2|NA
CASRIGDGELFF
TGTGCCAGCAGAATAGGGGACGGGGAGCTGTTTTTT
>TRBJ2-5|13|NA|TRBV10-3|many
CAISEPDRETQYF
TGTGCCATCAGTGAGCCCGACAGGGAGACCCAGTACTTC
>TRBJ1-4|14|TRBD1|TRBV5-1|NA
CASSRDRFNEKLFF
TGCGCCAGCAGTCGGGACAGATTTAATGAAAAACTGTTTTTT